These 8 T cell receptor beta chains were sequenced from one sample in a study of cytomegalovirus exposure and HLA in healthy donors. In the PCR, 60 Vbeta and 13 Jbeta primers were used. Method: immunoSEQ multiplex PCR; TCRdb's copy keeps in-frame clones and lacks some. Of 88,000 or so clones listed, over 60% are singletons. Input material: PBMCs. These receptor sequences come from a male donor in good health and CMV-seropositive.

The chain couples TRBV13 to TRBJ2-3, with D perhaps TRBD2 (7 bases). The CDR3 is made up of 17 amino acids. Trimming took off 5 bases at V and 2 bases at J, with 20 bases between the two ends. Looked up from germline, CDR1 is PRHDT and CDR2 is FYEKMQ (reference sequence). CDR3 loop: CASSGGGWGGNTDTQYF. The CDR3 DNA is TGTGCCAGCAGCGGAGGTGGATGGGGGGGCAACACAGATACGCAGTATTTT.

This clone was counted a single time. The V gene is TRBV6-5, the J gene TRBJ2-5, with TRBD1 identical over 9 bases. Near its end, the DNA agrees better with TRBJ2-7, so the J call may be wrong. Germline V lookup: CDR1 MNHEY, CDR2 SVGAGI. The CDR3 covers 15 residues. CDR3 DNA sequence: TGTGCCAGCAGTTCCCCGGGACAGGGAACCTACGAGCAGTACTTC. Translating gives CASSSPGQGTYEQYF.

The chain couples TRBV4-1 to TRBJ1-3, with 7 bases that match TRBD1. The V and J ends lost 0 bases and 4 bases, in that order; junction bases with no gene match: 12. Germline V gene lookup returns CDR1 MGHRA and CDR2 YSYEKL. The CDR3 sequence is 18 residues long. CDR3 amino acids: CASSQERSTGYMGNTIYF. The DNA for the CDR3 is TGCGCCAGCAGCCAAGAAAGATCGACAGGGTATATGGGAAACACCATATATTTT.

The rearrangement joins TRBV6-4 to TRBJ2-1, with no clear D. CDR3 length: 13 amino acids. Trimming shortened V by 4 bases and J by 8 bases, and 12 bases separated the two germline ends. Germline V gene data show CDR1 as MRHNA and CDR2 as SNTAGT. The CDR3 DNA reads as TGTGCCAGCAGTGCAAGACTTTCGGATGAGCAGTTCTTC. This codes for CASSARLSDEQFF.

The gene calls are TRBV4-1 and TRBJ2-7; TRBD2 matches 14 bases. Germline-derived CDR1 and CDR2 are MGHRA and YSYEKL. The CDR3 runs to 17 residues. Unmatched junction bases numbered 4, after V lost 3 bases and J lost 0 bases. This chain's CDR3 is CASSHSGTSGSSYEQYF. CDR3 DNA sequence: TGCGCCAGCAGCCATTCCGGGACTAGCGGGAGCTCCTACGAGCAGTACTTC.

V usage is TRBV11-2 and J usage is TRBJ2-7, with TRBD1 matching over 9 bases. The length of the CDR3 is 12 residues. After removal of 8 bases from V and 5 bases from J, the junction contained 4 bases not matched to a gene. CDR1 and CDR2 (germline): SGHAT, FQNNGV. The CDR3 is CASCTGGDEQYF. The CDR3 DNA reads as TGTGCCAGCTGCACAGGGGGCGACGAGCAGTACTTC.

The chain carries TRBV15 and TRBJ2-1; 9 positions match TRBD2. This CDR3 has 15 amino acids. The ends lost 0 bases at V and 4 bases at J; junction bases unmatched: 1. Germline V gene data show CDR1 as LNHNV and CDR2 as YYDKDF (reference sequence). CDR3 nucleotide sequence: TGTGCCACCAGCAGAGAAAGCGGGGGGTACAATGAGCAGTTCTTC. It is translated as CATSRESGGYNEQFF. The variable domain in full, completed from reference TRBV15 and TRBJ2-1, reads DAMVIQNPRYQVTQFGKPVTLSCSQTLNHNVMYWYQQKSSQAPKLLFHYYDKDFNNEADTPDNFQSRRPNTSFCFLDIRSPGLGDTAMYLCATSRESGGYNEQFFGPGTRLTVL.

In this sample, this clone turned up once. This sequence joins TRBV5-5 and TRBJ2-3; 7 bases line up with TRBD1. CDR1 SGHKS and CDR2 YYEKEE come from the germline V gene (reference sequence). J gave up 4 bases and V 0 bases, and 2 bases lay outside the gene matches. This CDR3 is built from 14 residues. The CDR3 region is CASSLETGSDTQYF. Here the CDR3 DNA reads TGTGCCAGCAGCTTGGAGACAGGGTCAGATACGCAGTATTTT.